This T cell receptor beta chain was observed in a study of graft-versus-host responses after intestinal transplantation. Study as a whole: Each transplant was multivisceral, liver-intestinal, or isolated intestinal. Study-wide findings and caveats: The authors found GvH clones in recipient marrow, some appearing first in ileum or blood. Allografts from individuals with graft-donor T cell macrochimerism displayed high graft-versus-host to host-versus-graft clonal ratios. After transplant, early declines in HvG clones were associated with peak levels of circulating GvH clones.

Trimming stripped 1 base from V and 11 bases from J, with 8 bases between. The CDR3 length is 10 residues. Germline CDR1 is SQVTM and CDR2 is ANQGSEA. Concerning this clone: Its antigen is unidentified.

Sequenced by immunoSEQ multiplex PCR; TCRdb stores in-frame clones only, minus some. The sample has 35,000 to 45,000 clones, 90% to 95% seen once. This material consisted of PBMCs, taken approximately 100 weeks after intestinal transplantation. The chain has TRBV29-1 and TRBJ1-1; weak D call: TRBD1 (5 bases). The TCR was taken from a human patient who received an intestinal transplant, so some T cells may come from the graft donor. The CDR3 sequence is CSVEGGVAFF. In DNA form, the CDR3 reads TGCAGCGTTGAAGGGGGGGTGGCTTTCTTT.